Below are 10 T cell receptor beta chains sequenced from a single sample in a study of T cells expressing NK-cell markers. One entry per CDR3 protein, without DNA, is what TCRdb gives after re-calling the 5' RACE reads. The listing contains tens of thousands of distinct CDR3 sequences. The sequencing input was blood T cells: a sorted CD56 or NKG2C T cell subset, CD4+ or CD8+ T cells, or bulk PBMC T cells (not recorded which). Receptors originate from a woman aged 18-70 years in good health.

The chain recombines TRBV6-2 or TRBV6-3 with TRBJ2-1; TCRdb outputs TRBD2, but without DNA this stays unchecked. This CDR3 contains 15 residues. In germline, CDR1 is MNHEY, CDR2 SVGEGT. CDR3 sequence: CASTGTHQWDNEQFF.

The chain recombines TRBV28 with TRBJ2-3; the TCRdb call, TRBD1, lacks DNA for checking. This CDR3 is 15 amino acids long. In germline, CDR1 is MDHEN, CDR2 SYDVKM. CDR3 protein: CASSLFTGRKDTQYF. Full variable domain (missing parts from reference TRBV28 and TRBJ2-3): DVKVTQSSRYLVKRTGEKVFLECVQDMDHENMFWYRQDPGLGLRLIYFSYDVKMKEKGDIPEGYSVSREKKERFSLILESASTNQTSMYLCASSLFTGRKDTQYFGPGTRLTVL.

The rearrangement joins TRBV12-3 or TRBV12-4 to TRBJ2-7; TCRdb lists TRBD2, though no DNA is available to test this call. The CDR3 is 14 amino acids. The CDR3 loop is CASSWTSGSYEQYF.

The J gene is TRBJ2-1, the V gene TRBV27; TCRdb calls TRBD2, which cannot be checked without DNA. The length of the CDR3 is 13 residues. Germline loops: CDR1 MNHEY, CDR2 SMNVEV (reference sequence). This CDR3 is CASRSGVGNEQFF.

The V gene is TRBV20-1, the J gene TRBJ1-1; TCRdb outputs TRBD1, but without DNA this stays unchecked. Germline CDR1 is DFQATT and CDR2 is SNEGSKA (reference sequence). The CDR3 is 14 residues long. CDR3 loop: CSARGGTGETEAFF.

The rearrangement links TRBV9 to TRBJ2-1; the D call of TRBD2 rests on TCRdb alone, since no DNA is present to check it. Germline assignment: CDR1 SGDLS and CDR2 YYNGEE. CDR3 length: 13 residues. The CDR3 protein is CASSAGGLDEQFF.

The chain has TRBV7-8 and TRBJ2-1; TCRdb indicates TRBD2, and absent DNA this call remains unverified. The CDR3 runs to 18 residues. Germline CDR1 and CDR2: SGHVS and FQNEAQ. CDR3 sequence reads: CASSSDWGDGYLYNEQFF.

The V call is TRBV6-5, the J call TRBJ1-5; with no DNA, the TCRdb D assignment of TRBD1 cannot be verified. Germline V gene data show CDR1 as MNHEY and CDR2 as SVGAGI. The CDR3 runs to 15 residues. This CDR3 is CASSSGQAIDVPQHF.

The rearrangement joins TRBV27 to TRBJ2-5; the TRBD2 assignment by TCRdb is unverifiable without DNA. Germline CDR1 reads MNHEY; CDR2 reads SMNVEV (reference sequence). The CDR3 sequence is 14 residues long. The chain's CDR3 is CASRSRVGAETQYF.

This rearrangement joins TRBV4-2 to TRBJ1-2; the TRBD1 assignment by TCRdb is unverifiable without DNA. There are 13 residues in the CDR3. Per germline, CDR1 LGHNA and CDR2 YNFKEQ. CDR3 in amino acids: CASSPRSGDGYTF.